The sequence of this TCR beta chain was determined in a study of blood T cell repertoires in COVID-19. The table came from immunoSEQ multiplex PCR; TCRdb's copy has only in-frame clones and leaves some out. The profile covers roughly 70,000 clones, with around 93% appearing a single time and around 4.7% taken by the ten largest. Germline values: CDR1 MDHEN, CDR2 SYDVKM. There are 14 residues in the CDR3. V lost 6 bases to trimming and J lost 0 bases; unmatched junction nucleotides: 2. Sequenced input: peripheral blood. The sequence was collected from a woman aged 60-75 years with active COVID-19. The rearrangement joins TRBV28 to TRBJ2-3; 8 nucleotides line up with TRBD2. The CDR3: CASSPSGSTDTQYF. The DNA for the CDR3 is TGTGCCAGCAGCCCTAGCGGGAGCACAGATACGCAGTATTTT.